Included here is one T cell receptor (beta chain) sequence, with context. This receptor's antigen is unknown. Per-nucleotide qualities are absent, and no much larger clonotype sits a single base away. Other DNA sequences in the same sample also yield this CDR3. This record belongs to a study of T cell repertoires in ileal Crohn's disease (dated by TCRdb to about 2019). General notes on the study: Median disease duration was roughly eight years, and 30% to 45% of patients were identified as active smokers at the time of surgery. Surgery was performed for a complication in all patients, with stricturing disease in approximately 60% and penetrating disease in 39%. Roughly half of the patients were given postoperative therapy, with 15 to 20 on anti-TNF agents and about a dozen on thiopurines. TCR repertoire analysis was performed in some 60 Crohn's disease patients drawn from a prospective multicentre cohort. Running in parallel with the study was a multicentre cohort set up to find predictors of early endoscopic recurrence following ileocolonic resection. Endoscopic postoperative recurrence was defined by a Rutgeerts score above i0. A total of roughly 170 mucosal samples from 60 or so patients were sequenced, collected from several sites on the surgical specimen and at postoperative endoscopy.

The CDR3 measures 13 amino acids from cysteine to phenylalanine. The retained sequence is limited to the CDR3, 39 bases, with the frame set at the first base. Trimming takes 2 bases from V and 7 bases from J, and the germline ends sit 9 bases apart. Taken from the germline V gene, the CDR1 and CDR2 loops are KGHSH and LQKENI. Eligible patients were adults with ileal or ileocolonic Crohn's disease who had an indication for ileocolonic resection. Before DNA extraction, whole ileal mucosal biopsies were kept frozen at -80 degrees C. A TRizol-based method was used to extract genomic DNA from the frozen whole biopsies, and the DNA was quantified with a NanoDrop 2000 spectrophotometer. What the work shows at the level of the full study, not this receptor alone: A significantly higher proportion of clonal expansions was observed in active smokers at surgery than in non-smokers (roughly 27% vs 19%, p=0.02). Sorted CD8 T cells carried more high-frequency clones than CD4 T cells, suggesting mucosal expansions were mainly CD8. Endoscopic recurrence was linked to a higher percentage of high-frequency clones at surgery, and recurrence occurred in every patient whose clonality exceeded 26.8% (18/57). Only a subgroup of patients, of unstated size, had their mucosal CD4 and CD8 T cells sorted and sequenced.

Five hundred nanograms of biopsy DNA per sample were submitted for commercial TCRB immunosequencing. A two-step, amplification bias-controlled multiplex PCR was used by Adaptive Biotechnology to amplify CDR3 regions from genomic DNA. In the first PCR, primers covered every V and J gene segment, and in the second PCR, barcodes and Illumina adapters were added. An Illumina instrument was used to sequence the CDR3 libraries. As for the original processing: Vendor-provided pipelines were combined with custom analysis of raw data in R/Bioconductor under R version 3.3.0. Clonality, which ranges from 0 to 1, was calculated as the inverse of the normalised Shannon entropy across all productive clones. High-frequency clones were defined as the repertoire share of the top 100 clones, retaining only clones passing a 95% confidence test. Repertoire diversity was measured with the Simpson index, and overlap between samples was measured with the Morisita-Horn index. What TCRdb holds here is the immuneACCESS table cut down to in-frame rearrangements. Part of the clones is not present; checked against another copy, under half of the missing clones reflect an unresolved V gene, and the others are unexplained. V, J and clone size reflect that table, while D and trimming were determined from the DNA. For this sample there are about 13,000 clones; roughly 80% appear just once. The ten largest make up around 4.5% of the sample.

The rearranged segments are TRBV18 and TRBJ1-5; the D region possibly corresponds to TRBD1 (5 bases align). This receptor was identified in an adult with Crohn's disease. Sequenced input: ileal tissue. The CDR3 reads CASSPGGGQPQHF. The DNA sequence is TGTGCCAGCTCACCAGGGGGAGGACAGCCCCAGCATTTT.